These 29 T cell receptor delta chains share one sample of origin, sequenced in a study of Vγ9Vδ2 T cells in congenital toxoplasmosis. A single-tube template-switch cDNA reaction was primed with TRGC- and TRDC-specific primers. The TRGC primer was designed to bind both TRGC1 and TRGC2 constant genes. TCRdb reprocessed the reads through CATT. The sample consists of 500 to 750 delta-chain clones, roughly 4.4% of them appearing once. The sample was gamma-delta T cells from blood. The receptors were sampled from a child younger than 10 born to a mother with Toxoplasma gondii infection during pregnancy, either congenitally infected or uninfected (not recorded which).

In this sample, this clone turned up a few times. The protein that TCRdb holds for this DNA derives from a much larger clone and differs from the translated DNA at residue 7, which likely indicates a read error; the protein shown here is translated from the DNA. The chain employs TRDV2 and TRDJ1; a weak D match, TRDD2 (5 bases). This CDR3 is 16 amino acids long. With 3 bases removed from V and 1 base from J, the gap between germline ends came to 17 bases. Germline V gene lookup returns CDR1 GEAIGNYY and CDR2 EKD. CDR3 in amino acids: CACDSSPYVGTDKLIF. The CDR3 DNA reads TGTGCCTGTGACTCCTCTCCCTACGTGGGCACCGATAAACTCATCTTT.

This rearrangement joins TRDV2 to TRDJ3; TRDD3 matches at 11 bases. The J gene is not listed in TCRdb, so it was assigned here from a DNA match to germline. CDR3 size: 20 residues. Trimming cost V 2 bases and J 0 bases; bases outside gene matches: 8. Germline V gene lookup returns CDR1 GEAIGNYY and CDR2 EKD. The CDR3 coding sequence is TGTGCCTGTGACAAAGTACTGGGGGATAAAAGCTCCTGGGACACCCGACAGATGTTTTTC. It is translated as CACDKVLGDKSSWDTRQMFF.

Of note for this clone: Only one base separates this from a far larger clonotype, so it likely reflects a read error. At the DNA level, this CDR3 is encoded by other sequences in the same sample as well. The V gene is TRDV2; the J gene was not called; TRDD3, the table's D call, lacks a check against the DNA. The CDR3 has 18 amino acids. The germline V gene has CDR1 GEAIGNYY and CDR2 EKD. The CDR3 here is CACDTGGPSSWDTRQMFF. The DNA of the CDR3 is TGTGCCTGTGACACCGGGGGCCCCAGCTCCTGGGACACCCGACAGATGTTCTTC.

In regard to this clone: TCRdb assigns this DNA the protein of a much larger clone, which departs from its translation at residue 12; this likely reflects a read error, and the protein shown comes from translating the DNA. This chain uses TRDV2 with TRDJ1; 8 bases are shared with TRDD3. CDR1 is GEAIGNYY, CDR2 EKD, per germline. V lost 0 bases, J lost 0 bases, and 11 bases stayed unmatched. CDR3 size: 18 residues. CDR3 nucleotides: TGTGCCTGTGACACCCTCCCGAATGGGGGATCCAACACCGATAAACTCATCTTT. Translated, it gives CACDTLPNGGSNTDKLIF.

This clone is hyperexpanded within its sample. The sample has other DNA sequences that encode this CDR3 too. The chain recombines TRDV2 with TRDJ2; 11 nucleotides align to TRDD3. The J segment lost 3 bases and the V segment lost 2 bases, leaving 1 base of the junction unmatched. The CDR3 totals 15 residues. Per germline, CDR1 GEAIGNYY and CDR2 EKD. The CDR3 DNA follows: TGTGCCTGTGACATACTGGGGGATATGACAGCACAACTCTTCTTT. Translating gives CACDILGDMTAQLFF.

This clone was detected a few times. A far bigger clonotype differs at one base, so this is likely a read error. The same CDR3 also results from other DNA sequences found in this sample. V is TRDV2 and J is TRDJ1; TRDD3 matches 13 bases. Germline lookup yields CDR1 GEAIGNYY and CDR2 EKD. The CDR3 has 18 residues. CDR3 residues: CACDRGTGGYVGTDKLIF. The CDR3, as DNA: TGTGCCTGTGACAGGGGTACTGGGGGATACGTTGGCACCGATAAACTCATTTTT.

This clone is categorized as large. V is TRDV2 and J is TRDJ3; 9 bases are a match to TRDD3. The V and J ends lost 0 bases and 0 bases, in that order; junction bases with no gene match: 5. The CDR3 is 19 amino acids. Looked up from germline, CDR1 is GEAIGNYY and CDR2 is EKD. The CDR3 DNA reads TGTGCCTGTGACACCGTACTGGGGGACCGCTCCTGGGACACCCGACAGATGTTTTTC. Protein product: CACDTVLGDRSWDTRQMFF.

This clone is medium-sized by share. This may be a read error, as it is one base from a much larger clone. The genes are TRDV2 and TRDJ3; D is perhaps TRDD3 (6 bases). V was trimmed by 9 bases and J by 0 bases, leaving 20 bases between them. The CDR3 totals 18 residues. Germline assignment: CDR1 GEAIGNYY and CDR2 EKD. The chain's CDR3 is CASVPLGGSSWDTRQMFF. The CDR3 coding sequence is TGTGCCAGTGTTCCCCTTGGGGGGAGCTCCTGGGACACCCGACAGATGTTTTTC.

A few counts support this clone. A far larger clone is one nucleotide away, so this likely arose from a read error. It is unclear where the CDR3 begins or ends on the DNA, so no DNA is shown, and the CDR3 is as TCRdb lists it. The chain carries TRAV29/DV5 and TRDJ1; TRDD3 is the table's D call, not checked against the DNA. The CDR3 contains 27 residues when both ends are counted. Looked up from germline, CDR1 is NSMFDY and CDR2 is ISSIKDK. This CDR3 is CSVLLCSSLPPGDTRMPRGSITDKLIF.

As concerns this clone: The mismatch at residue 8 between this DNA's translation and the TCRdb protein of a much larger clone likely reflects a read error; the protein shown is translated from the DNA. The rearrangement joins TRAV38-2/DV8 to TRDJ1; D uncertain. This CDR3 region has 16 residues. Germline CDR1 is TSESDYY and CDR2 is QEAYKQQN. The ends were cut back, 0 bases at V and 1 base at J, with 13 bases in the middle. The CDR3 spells CAYRSVDRGPTDKLIF. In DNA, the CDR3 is TGTGCTTATAGGAGCGTTGATCGGGGCCCCACCGATAAACTCATCTTT.

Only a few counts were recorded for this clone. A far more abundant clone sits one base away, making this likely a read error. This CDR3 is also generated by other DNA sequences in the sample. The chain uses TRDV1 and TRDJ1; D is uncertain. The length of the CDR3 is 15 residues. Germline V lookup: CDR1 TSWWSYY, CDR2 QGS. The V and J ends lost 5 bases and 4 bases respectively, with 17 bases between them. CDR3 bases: TGTGCTCTTGGGATAGGCCCGGCTGACAACGATAAACTCATCTTT. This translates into CALGIGPADNDKLIF.

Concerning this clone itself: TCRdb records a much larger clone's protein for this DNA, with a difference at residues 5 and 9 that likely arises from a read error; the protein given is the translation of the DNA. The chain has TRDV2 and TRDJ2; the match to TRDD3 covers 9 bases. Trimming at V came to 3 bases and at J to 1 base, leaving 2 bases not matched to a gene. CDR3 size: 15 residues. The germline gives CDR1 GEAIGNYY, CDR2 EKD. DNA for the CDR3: TGTGCCTGTGACGTACTGGGGGATTTGACAGCACAACTCTTCTTT. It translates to CACDVLGDLTAQLFF.

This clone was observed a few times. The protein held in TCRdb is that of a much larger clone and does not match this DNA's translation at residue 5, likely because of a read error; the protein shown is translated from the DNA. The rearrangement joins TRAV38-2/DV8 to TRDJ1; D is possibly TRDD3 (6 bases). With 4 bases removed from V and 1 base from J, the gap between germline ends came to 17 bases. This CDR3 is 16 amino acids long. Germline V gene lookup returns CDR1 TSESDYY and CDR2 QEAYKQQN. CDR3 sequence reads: CAYRGVDGGPTDKLIF. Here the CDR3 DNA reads TGTGCTTATAGGGGCGTTGATGGGGGCCCCACCGATAAACTCATCTTT.

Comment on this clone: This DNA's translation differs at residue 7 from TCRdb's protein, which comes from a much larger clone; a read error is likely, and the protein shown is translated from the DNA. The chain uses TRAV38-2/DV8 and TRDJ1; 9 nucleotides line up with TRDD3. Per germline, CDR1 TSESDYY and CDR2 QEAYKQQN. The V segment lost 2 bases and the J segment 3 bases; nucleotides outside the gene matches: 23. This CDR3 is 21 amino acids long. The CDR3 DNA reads TGTGCTTATAGGAGTTCGGATGACCTACCCTGGGGGATCAGAGGCCCCGATAAACTCATCTTT. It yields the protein CAYRSSDDLPWGIRGPDKLIF.

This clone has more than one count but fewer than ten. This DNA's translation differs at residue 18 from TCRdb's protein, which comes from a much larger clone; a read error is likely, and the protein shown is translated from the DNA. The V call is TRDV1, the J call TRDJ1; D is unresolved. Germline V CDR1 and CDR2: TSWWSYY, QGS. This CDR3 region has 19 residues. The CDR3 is CALGEGRAFLVTYTDKLTF. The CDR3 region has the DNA TGTGCTCTTGGGGAAGGCAGAGCCTTTCTGGTGACGTACACCGATAAACTCACCTTT.

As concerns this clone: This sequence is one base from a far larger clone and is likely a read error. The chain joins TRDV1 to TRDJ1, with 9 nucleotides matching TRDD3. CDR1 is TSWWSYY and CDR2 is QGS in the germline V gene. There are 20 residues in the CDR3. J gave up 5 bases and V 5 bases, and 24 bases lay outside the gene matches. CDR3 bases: TGTGCTCTTGGGACGACTCAGTGGGGGATATTGATTAAGTCGAGAGATAAACTCATCTTT. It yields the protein CALGTTQWGILIKSRDKLIF.

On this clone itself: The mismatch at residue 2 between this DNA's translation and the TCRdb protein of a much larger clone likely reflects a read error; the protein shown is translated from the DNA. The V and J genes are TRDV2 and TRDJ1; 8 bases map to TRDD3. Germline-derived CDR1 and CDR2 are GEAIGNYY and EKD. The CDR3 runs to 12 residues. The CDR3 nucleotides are TGTTCCTCCCGGGGGATAAATGATAAACTCATCTTT. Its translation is CSSRGINDKLIF.

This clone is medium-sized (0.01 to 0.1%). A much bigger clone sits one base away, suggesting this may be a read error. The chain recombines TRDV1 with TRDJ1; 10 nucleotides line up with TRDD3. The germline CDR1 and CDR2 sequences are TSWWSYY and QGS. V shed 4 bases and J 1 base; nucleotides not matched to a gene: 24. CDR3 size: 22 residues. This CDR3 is CALGGAIPLYWGMRMSTDKLIF. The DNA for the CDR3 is TGTGCTCTTGGGGGGGCCATCCCCCTTTACTGGGGGATGAGGATGTCCACCGATAAACTCATCTTT.

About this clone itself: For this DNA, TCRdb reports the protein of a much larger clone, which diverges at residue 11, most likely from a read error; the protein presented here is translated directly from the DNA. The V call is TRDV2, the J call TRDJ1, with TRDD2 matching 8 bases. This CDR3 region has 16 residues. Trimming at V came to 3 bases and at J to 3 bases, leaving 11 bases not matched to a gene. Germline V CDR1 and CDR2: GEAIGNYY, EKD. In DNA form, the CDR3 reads TGTGCCTGTGACTCCTCTTCCTACGTGGGCTCCGATAAACTCATCTTT. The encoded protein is CACDSSSYVGSDKLIF.

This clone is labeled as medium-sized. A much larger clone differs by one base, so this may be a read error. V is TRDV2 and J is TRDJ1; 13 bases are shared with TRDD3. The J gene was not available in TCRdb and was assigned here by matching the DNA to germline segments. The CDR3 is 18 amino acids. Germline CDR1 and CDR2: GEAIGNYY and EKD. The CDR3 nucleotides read TGTGCCAGTGACAGGGGTACTGGGGGATACGTTGGCACCGATAAACTCATCTTT. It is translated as CASDRGTGGYVGTDKLIF.

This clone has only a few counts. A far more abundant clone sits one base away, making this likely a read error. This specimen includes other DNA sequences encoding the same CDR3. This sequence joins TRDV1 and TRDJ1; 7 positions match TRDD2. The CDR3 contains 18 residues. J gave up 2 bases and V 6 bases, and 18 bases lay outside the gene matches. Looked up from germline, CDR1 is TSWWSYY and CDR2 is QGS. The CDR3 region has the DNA TGTGCTCTTGGAGTCGCGACCTTTCCTACGACGTCGACCGATAAACTCATCTTT. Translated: CALGVATFPTTSTDKLIF.

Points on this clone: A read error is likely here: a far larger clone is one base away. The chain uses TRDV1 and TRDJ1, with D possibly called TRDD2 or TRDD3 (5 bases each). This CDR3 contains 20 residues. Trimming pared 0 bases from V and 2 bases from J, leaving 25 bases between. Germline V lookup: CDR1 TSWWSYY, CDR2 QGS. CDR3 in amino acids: CALGELGLLGELKLTDKLIF. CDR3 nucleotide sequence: TGTGCTCTTGGGGAACTAGGCCTACTTGGGGAACTTAAGTTAACCGATAAACTCATCTTT.

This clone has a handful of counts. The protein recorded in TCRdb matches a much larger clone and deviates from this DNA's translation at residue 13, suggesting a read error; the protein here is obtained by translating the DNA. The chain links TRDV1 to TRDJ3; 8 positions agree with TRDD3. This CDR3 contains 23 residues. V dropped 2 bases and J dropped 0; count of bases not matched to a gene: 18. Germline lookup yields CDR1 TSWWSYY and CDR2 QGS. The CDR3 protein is CALGENHNLVLGGLSWDTRQMFF. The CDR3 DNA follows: TGTGCTCTTGGGGAAAACCACAACTTGGTACTGGGGGGCCTCTCCTGGGACACCCGACAGATGTTTTTC.

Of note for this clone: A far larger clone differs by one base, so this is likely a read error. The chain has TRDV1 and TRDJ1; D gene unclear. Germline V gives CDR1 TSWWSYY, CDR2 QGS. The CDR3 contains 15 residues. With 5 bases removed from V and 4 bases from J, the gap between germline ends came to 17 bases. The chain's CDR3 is CALGIGPTDNDKLIF. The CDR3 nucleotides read TGTGCTCTTGGGATAGGTCCGACTGACAACGATAAACTCATCTTT.

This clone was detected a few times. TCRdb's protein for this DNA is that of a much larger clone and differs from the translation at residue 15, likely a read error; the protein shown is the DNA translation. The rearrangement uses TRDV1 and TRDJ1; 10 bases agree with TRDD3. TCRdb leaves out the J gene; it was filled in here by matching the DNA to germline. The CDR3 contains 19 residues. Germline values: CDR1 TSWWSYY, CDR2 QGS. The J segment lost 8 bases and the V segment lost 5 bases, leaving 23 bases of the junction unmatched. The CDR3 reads CALGIRLPDGRWGIPKLIF. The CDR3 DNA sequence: TGTGCTCTTGGGATCCGTCTTCCCGACGGAAGGTGGGGGATACCCAAACTCATCTTT.

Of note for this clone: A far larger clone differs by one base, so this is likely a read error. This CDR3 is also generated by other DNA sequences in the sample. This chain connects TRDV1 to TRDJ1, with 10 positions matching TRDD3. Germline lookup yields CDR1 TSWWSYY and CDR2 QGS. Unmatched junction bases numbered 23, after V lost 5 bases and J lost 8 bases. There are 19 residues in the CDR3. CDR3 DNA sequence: TGTGCTCTTGGGATCCGTCTTCCGGACGGAAGGTGGGGGATACTCAAACTCATCTTT. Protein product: CALGIRLPDGRWGILKLIF.

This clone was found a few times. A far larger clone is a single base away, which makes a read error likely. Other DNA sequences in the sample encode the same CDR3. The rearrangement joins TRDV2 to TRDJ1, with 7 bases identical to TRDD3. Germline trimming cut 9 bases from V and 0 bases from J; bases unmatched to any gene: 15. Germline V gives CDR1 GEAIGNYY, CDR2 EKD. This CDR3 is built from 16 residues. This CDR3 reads CAIVVLGGSYTDKLIF. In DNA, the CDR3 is TGTGCCATAGTTGTGCTGGGGGGGTCATACACCGATAAACTCATCTTT.

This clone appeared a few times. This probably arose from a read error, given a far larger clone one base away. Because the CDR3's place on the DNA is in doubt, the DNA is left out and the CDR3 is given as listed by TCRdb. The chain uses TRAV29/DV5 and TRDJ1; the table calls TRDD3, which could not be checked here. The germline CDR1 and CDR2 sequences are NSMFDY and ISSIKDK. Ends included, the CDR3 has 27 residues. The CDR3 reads CSVLLCSSLPPGDTRMPRGSITDKLIF.

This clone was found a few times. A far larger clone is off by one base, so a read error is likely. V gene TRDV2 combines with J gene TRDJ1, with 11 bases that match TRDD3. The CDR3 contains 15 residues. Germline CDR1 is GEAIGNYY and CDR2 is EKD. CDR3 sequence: CACDVLGDNTNKLIF. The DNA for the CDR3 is TGTGCCTGTGACGTACTGGGGGATAACACCAATAAACTCATCTTT.